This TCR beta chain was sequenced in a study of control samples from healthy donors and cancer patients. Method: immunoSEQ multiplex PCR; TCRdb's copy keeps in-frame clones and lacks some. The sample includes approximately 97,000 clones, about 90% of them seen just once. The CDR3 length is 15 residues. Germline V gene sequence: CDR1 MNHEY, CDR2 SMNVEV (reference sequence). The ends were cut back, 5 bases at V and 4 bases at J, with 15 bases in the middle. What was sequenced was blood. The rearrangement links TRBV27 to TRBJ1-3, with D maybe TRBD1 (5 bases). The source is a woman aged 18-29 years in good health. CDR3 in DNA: TGTGCCAGCAGTCCGCTGGGACCATACGGAAACACCATATATTTT. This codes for CASSPLGPYGNTIYF.